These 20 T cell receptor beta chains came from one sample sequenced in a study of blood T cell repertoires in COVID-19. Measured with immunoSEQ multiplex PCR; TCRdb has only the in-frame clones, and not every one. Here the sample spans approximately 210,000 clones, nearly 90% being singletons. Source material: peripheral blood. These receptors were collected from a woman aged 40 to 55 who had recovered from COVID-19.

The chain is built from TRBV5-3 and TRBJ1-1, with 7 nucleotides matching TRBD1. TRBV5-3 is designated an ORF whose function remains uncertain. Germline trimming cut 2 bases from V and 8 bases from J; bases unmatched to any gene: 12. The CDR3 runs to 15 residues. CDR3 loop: CARSFTRSGTEEAFF. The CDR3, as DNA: TGTGCCAGAAGCTTTACCCGGTCTGGGACAGAAGAAGCTTTCTTT.

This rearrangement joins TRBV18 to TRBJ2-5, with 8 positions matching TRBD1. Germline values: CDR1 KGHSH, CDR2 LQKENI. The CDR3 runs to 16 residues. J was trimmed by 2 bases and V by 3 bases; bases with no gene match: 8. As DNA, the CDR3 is TGTGCCAGCTCACCCATCGGACAGGGCGTTCAAGAGACCCAGTACTTC. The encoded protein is CASSPIGQGVQETQYF.

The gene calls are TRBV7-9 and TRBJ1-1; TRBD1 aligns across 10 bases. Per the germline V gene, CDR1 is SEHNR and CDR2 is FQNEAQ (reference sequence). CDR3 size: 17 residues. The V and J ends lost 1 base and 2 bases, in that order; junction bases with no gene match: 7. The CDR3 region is CASSLGDRGYRNTEAFF. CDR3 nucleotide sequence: TGTGCCAGCAGCTTAGGGGACAGGGGCTACCGTAACACTGAAGCTTTCTTT.

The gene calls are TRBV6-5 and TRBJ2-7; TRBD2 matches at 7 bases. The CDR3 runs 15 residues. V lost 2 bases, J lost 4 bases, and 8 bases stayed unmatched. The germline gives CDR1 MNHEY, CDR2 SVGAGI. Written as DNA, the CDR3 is TGTGCCAGCAGTTACAGGCTGGGGGAGGGTTACGAGCAGTACTTC. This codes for CASSYRLGEGYEQYF.

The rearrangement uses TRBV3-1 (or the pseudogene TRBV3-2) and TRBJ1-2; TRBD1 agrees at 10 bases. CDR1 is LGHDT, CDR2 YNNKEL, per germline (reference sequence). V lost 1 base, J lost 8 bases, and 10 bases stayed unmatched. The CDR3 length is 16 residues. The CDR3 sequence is CASSQASPRTGGGYTF. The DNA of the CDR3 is TGTGCCAGCAGCCAAGCGTCCCCCAGGACAGGGGGGGGCTACACCTTC.

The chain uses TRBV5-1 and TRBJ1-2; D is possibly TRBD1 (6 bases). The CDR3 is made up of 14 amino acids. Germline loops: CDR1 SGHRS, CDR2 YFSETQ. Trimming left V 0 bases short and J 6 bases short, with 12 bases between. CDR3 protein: CASSLGQVVNGYTF. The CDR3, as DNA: TGCGCCAGCAGCTTGGGACAGGTGGTCAATGGCTACACCTTC.

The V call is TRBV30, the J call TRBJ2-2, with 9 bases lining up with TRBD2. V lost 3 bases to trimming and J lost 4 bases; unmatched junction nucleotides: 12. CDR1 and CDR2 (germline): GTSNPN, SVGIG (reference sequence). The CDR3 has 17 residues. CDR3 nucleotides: TGTGCCTGGAGAGTTCGGGGCGGGAGGGCCTTCACCGGGGAGCTGTTTTTT. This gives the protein CAWRVRGGRAFTGELFF. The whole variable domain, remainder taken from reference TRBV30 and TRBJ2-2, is SQTIHQWPATLVQPVGSPLSLECTVEGTSNPNLYWYRQAAGRGLQLLFYSVGIGQISSEVPQNLSASRPQDRQFILSSKKLLLSDSGFYLCAWRVRGGRAFTGELFFGEGSRLTVL.

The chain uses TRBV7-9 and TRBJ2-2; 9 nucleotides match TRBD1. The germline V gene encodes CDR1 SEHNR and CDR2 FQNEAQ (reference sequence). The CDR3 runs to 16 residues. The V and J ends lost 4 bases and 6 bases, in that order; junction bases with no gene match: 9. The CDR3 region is CASSSKWGQGPGELFF. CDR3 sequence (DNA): TGTGCCAGCAGCTCTAAATGGGGACAGGGTCCCGGGGAGCTGTTTTTT. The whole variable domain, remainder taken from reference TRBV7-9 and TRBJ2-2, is DTGVSQNPRHKITKRGQNVTFRCDPISEHNRLYWYRQTLGQGPEFLTYFQNEAQLEKSRLLSDRFSAERPKGSFSTLEIQRTEQGDSAMYLCASSSKWGQGPGELFFGEGSRLTVL.

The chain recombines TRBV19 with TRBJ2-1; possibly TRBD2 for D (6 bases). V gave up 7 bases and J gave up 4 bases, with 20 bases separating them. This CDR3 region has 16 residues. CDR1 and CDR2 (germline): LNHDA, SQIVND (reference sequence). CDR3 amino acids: CASTPLGGRRYNEQFF. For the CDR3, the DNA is TGTGCCAGTACCCCTCTGGGGGGACGGAGGTACAATGAGCAGTTCTTC.

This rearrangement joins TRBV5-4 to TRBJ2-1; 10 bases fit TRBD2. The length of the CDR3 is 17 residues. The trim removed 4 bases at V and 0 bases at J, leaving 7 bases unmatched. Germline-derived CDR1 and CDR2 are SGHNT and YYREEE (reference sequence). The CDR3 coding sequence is TGTGCCAGCAGCGCCGGACTAGCGGACGTCTCCTACAATGAGCAGTTCTTC. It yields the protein CASSAGLADVSYNEQFF.

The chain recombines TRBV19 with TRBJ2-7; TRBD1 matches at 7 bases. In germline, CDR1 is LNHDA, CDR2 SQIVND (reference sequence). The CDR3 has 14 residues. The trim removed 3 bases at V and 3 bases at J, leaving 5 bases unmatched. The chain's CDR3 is CASSIGQVGYEQYF. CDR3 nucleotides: TGTGCCAGTAGTATCGGACAGGTAGGCTACGAGCAGTACTTC.

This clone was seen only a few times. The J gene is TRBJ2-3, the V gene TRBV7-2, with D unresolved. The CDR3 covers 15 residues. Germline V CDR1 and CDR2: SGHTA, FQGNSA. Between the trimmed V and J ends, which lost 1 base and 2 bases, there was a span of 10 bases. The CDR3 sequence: CASSLGALTTDTQYF. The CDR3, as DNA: TGTGCCAGCAGCTTAGGAGCCTTAACCACAGATACGCAGTATTTT.

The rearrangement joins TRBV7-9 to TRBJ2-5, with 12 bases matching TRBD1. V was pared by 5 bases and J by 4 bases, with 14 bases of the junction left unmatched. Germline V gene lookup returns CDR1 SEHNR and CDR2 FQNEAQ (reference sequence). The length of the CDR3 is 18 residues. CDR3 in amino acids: CASSVGTGGPHFSETQYF. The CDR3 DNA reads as TGTGCCAGCAGCGTAGGGACAGGGGGCCCACATTTTTCAGAGACCCAGTACTTC.

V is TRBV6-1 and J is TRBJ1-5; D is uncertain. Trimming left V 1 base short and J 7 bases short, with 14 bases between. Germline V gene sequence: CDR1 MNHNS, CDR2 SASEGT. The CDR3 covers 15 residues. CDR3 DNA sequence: TGTGCCAGCAGTGAAGAGGGAGGGTTGAAGCAGCCCCAGCATTTT. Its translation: CASSEEGGLKQPQHF.

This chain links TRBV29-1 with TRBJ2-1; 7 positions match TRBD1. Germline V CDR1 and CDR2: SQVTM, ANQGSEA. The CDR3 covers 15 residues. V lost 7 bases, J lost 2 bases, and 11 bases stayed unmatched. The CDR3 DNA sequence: TGCAGCGCGCAGAAGACTGGGACAGCCTACAATGAGCAGTTCTTC. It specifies CSAQKTGTAYNEQFF.

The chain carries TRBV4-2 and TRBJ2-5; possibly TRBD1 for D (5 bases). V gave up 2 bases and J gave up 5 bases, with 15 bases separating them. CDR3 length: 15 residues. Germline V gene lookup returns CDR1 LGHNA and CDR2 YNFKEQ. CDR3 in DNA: TGTGCCAGCAGCCAACCCTATCAGGGCGGCGAGACCCAGTACTTC. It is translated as CASSQPYQGGETQYF.

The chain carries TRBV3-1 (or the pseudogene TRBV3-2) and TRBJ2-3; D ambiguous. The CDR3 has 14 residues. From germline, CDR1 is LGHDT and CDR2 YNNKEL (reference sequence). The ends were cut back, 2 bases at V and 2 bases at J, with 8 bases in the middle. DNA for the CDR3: TGTGCCAGCAGCCAACACCAGAACACAGATACGCAGTATTTT. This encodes CASSQHQNTDTQYF.

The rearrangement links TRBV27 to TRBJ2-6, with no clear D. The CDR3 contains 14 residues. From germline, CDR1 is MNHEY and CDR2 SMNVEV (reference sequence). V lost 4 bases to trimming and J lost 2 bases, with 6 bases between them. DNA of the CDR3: TGTGCCAGCAGTTATGGCCCTGGGGCCAACGTCCTGACTTTC. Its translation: CASSYGPGANVLTF.

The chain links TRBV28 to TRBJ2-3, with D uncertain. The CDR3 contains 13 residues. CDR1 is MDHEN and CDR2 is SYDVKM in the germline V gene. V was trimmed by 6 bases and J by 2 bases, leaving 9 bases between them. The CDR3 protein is CASRDIDTDTQYF. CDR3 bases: TGTGCCAGCAGAGACATAGACACAGATACGCAGTATTTT. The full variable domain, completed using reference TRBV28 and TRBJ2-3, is DVKVTQSSRYLVKRTGEKVFLECVQDMDHENMFWYRQDPGLGLRLIYFSYDVKMKEKGDIPEGYSVSREKKERFSLILESASTNQTSMYLCASRDIDTDTQYFGPGTRLTVL.

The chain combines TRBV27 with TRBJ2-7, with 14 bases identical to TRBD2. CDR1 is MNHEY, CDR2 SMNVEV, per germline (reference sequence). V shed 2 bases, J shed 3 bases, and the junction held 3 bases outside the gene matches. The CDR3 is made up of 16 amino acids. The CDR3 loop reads CASSLGTSGRRYEQYF. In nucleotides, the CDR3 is TGTGCCAGCAGTTTAGGGACTAGCGGGAGACGCTACGAGCAGTACTTC.